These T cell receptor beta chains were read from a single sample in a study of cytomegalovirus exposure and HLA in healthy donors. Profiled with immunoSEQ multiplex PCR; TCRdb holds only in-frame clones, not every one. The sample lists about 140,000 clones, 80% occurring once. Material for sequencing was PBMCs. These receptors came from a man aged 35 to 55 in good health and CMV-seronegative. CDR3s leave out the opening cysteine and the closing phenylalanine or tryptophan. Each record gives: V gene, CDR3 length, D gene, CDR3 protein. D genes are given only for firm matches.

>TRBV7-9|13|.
ASSLIPAGDSPLH
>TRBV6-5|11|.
ASSYIESYEQY
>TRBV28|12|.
ASSWPGTGNTIY
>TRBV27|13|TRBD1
ASSLTDRRNSPLH
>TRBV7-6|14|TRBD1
ASSPDRGGYNSPLH
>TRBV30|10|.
AWSALSNEQF
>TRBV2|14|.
ASSEEGGGFREKLF
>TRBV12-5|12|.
ASAPDPGIYGYT
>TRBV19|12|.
ASNTGLIYNEQF
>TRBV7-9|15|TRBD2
ASSLSPGLAGSDTQY
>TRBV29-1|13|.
SVEDLQGMENIQY
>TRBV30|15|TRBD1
AWSGIGQGDFSYEQY
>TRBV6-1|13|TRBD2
ASSEHLAGDSKKF
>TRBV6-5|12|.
ASRNRVNTGELF
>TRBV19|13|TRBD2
ASSVGLAGGFEQF
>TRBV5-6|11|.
ASSLGQGSGYT
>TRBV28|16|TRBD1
ASSSIAGQRPQNTEAF
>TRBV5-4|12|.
ASSLGGGNSPLH
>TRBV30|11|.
AWRFLLLGELF
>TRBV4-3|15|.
ASSQEPGHGSGNTIY
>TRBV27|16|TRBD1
ASSPGTGESSYNSPLH
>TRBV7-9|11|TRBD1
ASSKDRGTEAF
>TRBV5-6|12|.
ASSLQGPQETQY
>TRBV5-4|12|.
ASSLGGEVETQY
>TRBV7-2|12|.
ASSLGWALDTQY
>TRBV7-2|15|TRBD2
ASRPGTSPGAYNEQF
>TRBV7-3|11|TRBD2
ASGLAVQETQY
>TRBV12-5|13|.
ASAKETGNTGELF
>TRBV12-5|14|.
ASGSGLGAHQETQY
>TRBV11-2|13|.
ASSIDRFMNTEAF
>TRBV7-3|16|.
ASSLTFGTGLITDTQY
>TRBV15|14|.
ATSRDLGARLYEQY